One and the same sample provided the 24 T cell receptor beta chains below, sequenced in a study of blood T cell repertoires in COVID-19. The protocol was immunoSEQ multiplex PCR, while the TCRdb copy is restricted to in-frame clones and leaves out a portion. The sample includes 150,000 to 200,000 clones, almost 80% of them seen just once. The sequencing input was peripheral blood. Every receptor here comes from a man in his fifties or sixties with active or convalescent COVID-19.

In the case of this clone: At one of its ends the junction is not consistent with the germline gene, which may arise from a read error. The V call is TRBV18, the J call TRBJ1-2; D not resolved. Germline-derived CDR1 and CDR2 are KGHSH and LQKENI. The CDR3 has 12 residues. The CDR3, as DNA: TGTGCCAGCTCACCACGGCAAGACTTGGCTGGCTTC. Amino acid sequence: CASSPRQDLAGF.

The chain joins TRBV24-1 to TRBJ2-7; no clear D gene. V gave up 1 base and J gave up 12 bases, with 9 bases separating them. There are 11 residues in the CDR3. CDR1 and CDR2 (germline): KGHDR, SFDVKD. In DNA, the CDR3 is TGTGCCACCAGTGATTTCGTTGGCTGGTACTTC. As protein: CATSDFVGWYF.

There are a few counts of this clone. The V gene is TRBV7-2, the J gene TRBJ1-1; 12 bases align to TRBD1. Looked up from germline, CDR1 is SGHTA and CDR2 is FQGNSA. This CDR3 spans 15 amino acids. V dropped 5 bases and J dropped 5; count of bases not matched to a gene: 6. CDR3 bases: TGTGCCAGCAGCGGACGGGACAGGGGGCGAACTGAAGCTTTCTTT. It yields the protein CASSGRDRGRTEAFF.

The chain carries TRBV9 and TRBJ2-5; TRBD1 agrees at 10 bases. Germline assignment: CDR1 SGDLS and CDR2 YYNGEE. The CDR3 covers 16 residues. J was trimmed by 5 bases and V by 3 bases; bases with no gene match: 10. In DNA, the CDR3 is TGTGCCAGCAGCGCTACGCCGGGACAGGGGAGGGAGACCCAGTACTTC. This gives the protein CASSATPGQGRETQYF.

This chain uses TRBV7-9 with TRBJ2-3; 9 bases map to TRBD2. The CDR3 totals 15 residues. CDR1 is SEHNR, CDR2 FQNEAQ, per germline (reference sequence). J was trimmed by 4 bases and V by 5 bases; bases with no gene match: 7. This CDR3 is CASSPGTSRSDTQYF. CDR3 nucleotide sequence: TGTGCCAGCAGCCCCGGGACTAGCCGCTCAGATACGCAGTATTTT.

This clone is a singleton in its sample. The chain recombines TRBV16 with TRBJ1-2; 9 positions agree with TRBD1. The CDR3 sequence is 14 residues long. V dropped 4 bases and J dropped 5; count of bases not matched to a gene: 5. Germline loops: CDR1 KGHSY, CDR2 FQNENV. The CDR3 nucleotides are TGTGCCAGCAGCCTGGGGACAGGGAGTTATGGCTACACCTTC. Translation: CASSLGTGSYGYTF.

The genes are TRBV25-1 and TRBJ1-5; possibly TRBD1 for D (5 bases). The germline V gene encodes CDR1 MGHDK and CDR2 SYGVNS. V was pared by 2 bases and J by 0 bases, with 8 bases between. This CDR3 is built from 15 residues. CDR3 sequence reads: CASSEPRDSNQPQHF. The CDR3 DNA is TGTGCCAGCAGTGAACCCAGGGATAGCAATCAGCCCCAGCATTTT.

The V call is TRBV28, the J call TRBJ2-7; D perhaps matches TRBD1 (5 bases). The CDR3 loop spans 12 amino acids. Germline CDR1 MDHEN, CDR2 SYDVKM. V was shortened by 5 bases and J by 7 bases, with 12 bases between the two germline ends. The CDR3 reads CASSPLKGEQYF. CDR3 DNA: TGTGCCAGCAGTCCCCTAAAGGGGGAGCAGTACTTC.

The chain combines TRBV19 with TRBJ1-2; 7 bases fit TRBD1. Germline V gene sequence: CDR1 LNHDA, CDR2 SQIVND (reference sequence). With V trimmed by 3 bases and J by 7 bases, 8 bases remained unmatched. The CDR3 length is 14 residues. The CDR3 bases are TGTGCCAGTAGTATCCGACAGGGAAGGGGTGGCTACACCTTC. This sequence encodes CASSIRQGRGGYTF.

The CDR3 loop is CASSESADTQYF. Here the CDR3 DNA reads TGTGCCAGCAGTGAATCGGCAGATACGCAGTATTTT. The V call is TRBV2, the J call TRBJ2-3; no firm D call. The CDR3 is 12 residues long. Germline V gives CDR1 SNHLY, CDR2 FYNNEI. Trimming removed 2 bases from V and 4 bases from J, with 4 bases in between.

The chain has TRBV30 and TRBJ1-6, with 9 bases fitting TRBD1. This CDR3 has 14 residues. From germline, CDR1 is GTSNPN and CDR2 SVGIG (reference sequence). V trimming: 4 bases; J trimming: 7 bases; junction bases outside the gene matches: 5. The CDR3, as DNA: TGTGCCTGGACCTGGACAGGGGACAATTCACCCCTCCACTTT. Translated, it gives CAWTWTGDNSPLHF.

The chain couples TRBV28 to TRBJ2-4; the D gene is possibly TRBD2 (5 bases). Germline V gene sequence: CDR1 MDHEN, CDR2 SYDVKM. The CDR3 has 18 amino acids. Trimming took 3 bases from V and 1 from J, leaving 19 bases between them. Here the CDR3 reads CASSFLSLRVVAKNIQYF. DNA of the CDR3: TGTGCCAGCAGTTTTTTATCCTTGCGGGTAGTTGCCAAAAACATTCAGTACTTC.

The chain employs TRBV7-6 and TRBJ2-5, with 7 bases fitting TRBD2. CDR1 SGHVS and CDR2 FNYEAQ come from the germline V gene. The V segment lost 2 bases and the J segment 5 bases; nucleotides outside the gene matches: 11. The length of the CDR3 is 16 residues. CDR3 residues: CASSLWTRQGLETQYF. The CDR3 DNA follows: TGTGCCAGCAGCTTATGGACTAGGCAGGGCCTCGAGACCCAGTACTTC.

This rearrangement joins TRBV4-3 to TRBJ2-7; 12 bases agree with TRBD2. CDR1 is LGHNA and CDR2 is YSLEER in the germline V gene. This CDR3 has 21 residues. Trimming cost V 0 bases and J 2 bases; bases outside gene matches: 17. The CDR3 protein is CASSQDMASARLAGAAYEQYF. The CDR3 DNA reads TGCGCCAGCAGCCAAGATATGGCATCTGCGAGACTAGCGGGAGCGGCCTACGAGCAGTACTTC.

The chain has TRBV10-3 and TRBJ1-2, with D perhaps TRBD1 (5 bases). CDR3 length: 11 residues. Trimming took off 7 bases at V and 6 bases at J, with 9 bases between the two ends. CDR1 ENHRY and CDR2 SYGVKD come from the germline V gene. This chain's CDR3 is CAINAGDGYTF. CDR3 coding DNA: TGTGCCATCAATGCGGGGGATGGCTACACCTTC.

The J gene is TRBJ1-1, the V gene TRBV27; D is uncertain. The CDR3 is made up of 13 amino acids. V gave up 2 bases and J gave up 7 bases, with 11 bases separating them. CDR1 MNHEY and CDR2 SMNVEV come from the germline V gene (reference sequence). CDR3 in DNA: TGTGCCAGCAGTTTAAGCGGCAGGCATGAAGCTTTCTTT. It encodes CASSLSGRHEAFF.

This chain connects TRBV30 to TRBJ1-2; no reliable D call. CDR1 is GTSNPN and CDR2 is SVGIG in the germline V gene (reference sequence). Trimming pared 2 bases from V and 0 bases from J, leaving 10 bases between. This CDR3 is built from 14 residues. The CDR3: CAWSNYPANYGYTF. DNA for the CDR3: TGTGCCTGGAGTAACTACCCCGCTAACTATGGCTACACCTTC.

This clone was seen only once. The rearrangement uses TRBV5-1 and TRBJ1-1; a weak D match, TRBD1 (6 bases). The germline V gene encodes CDR1 SGHRS and CDR2 YFSETQ. The ends were cut back, 4 bases at V and 4 bases at J, with 20 bases in the middle. The CDR3 extends over 16 amino acids. The CDR3 loop reads CASSPYIRGSATEAFF. The CDR3 DNA sequence: TGCGCCAGCAGCCCTTACATAAGGGGGTCTGCCACTGAAGCTTTCTTT.

This sequence joins TRBV29-1 and TRBJ1-2, with TRBD1 as a possible D gene (5 bases). Between the trimmed V and J ends, which lost 6 bases and 5 bases, there was a span of 13 bases. Germline CDR1 and CDR2: SQVTM and ANQGSEA. The length of the CDR3 is 12 residues. The CDR3 coding sequence is TGCAGCGTCCTTAGGGCAGGGTATGGCTACACCTTC. Its translation: CSVLRAGYGYTF.

In its sample, this clone was seen a few times. This chain joins TRBV18 and TRBJ2-2; no definite D call. The V gene's germline CDR1 is KGHSH and CDR2 LQKENI. With 3 bases removed from V and 0 bases from J, the gap between germline ends came to 8 bases. The length of the CDR3 is 15 residues. CDR3 DNA sequence: TGTGCCAGCTCACCCACAGCTACGAACACCGGGGAGCTGTTTTTT. This codes for CASSPTATNTGELFF.

This clone has just a few counts. The J gene is TRBJ1-6, the V gene TRBV6-5; D might be TRBD1 (6 bases). The CDR3 is 15 amino acids. Germline V gene data show CDR1 as MNHEY and CDR2 as SVGAGI. V lost 2 bases and J lost 7, with 12 bases in between. The CDR3 DNA reads as TGTGCCAGCAGTTACAACCAGGGGTACAATTCACCCCTCCACTTT. Protein product: CASSYNQGYNSPLHF.

This clone was recorded only once. The DNA of the CDR3 is TGTGCCAGTAGTCAGGGGACCGAGAGCTCCTACAATGAGCAGTTCTTC. Translating gives CASSQGTESSYNEQFF. The genes are TRBV19 and TRBJ2-1; D perhaps matches TRBD1 (6 bases). Looked up from germline, CDR1 is LNHDA and CDR2 is SQIVND (reference sequence). V gave up 5 bases and J gave up 0 bases, with 14 bases separating them. The length of the CDR3 is 16 residues.

The V and J genes are TRBV18 and TRBJ1-1, with D uncertain. Germline CDR1 and CDR2: KGHSH and LQKENI. Trimming removed 2 bases at V and 1 base at J, with 8 bases between. The CDR3 is 14 residues long. The CDR3 coding sequence is TGTGCCAGCTCACCAAGGCGGGAGAACACTGAAGCTTTCTTT. Protein: CASSPRRENTEAFF.

The chain joins TRBV19 to TRBJ2-7; D perhaps matches TRBD2 (6 bases). CDR3 length: 13 residues. In germline, CDR1 is LNHDA, CDR2 SQIVND (reference sequence). With 8 bases removed from V and 4 bases from J, the gap between germline ends came to 15 bases. The CDR3 coding sequence is TGTGCCAGTTGTGCGGGACTCAATTACGAGCAGTACTTC. Its translation: CASCAGLNYEQYF.